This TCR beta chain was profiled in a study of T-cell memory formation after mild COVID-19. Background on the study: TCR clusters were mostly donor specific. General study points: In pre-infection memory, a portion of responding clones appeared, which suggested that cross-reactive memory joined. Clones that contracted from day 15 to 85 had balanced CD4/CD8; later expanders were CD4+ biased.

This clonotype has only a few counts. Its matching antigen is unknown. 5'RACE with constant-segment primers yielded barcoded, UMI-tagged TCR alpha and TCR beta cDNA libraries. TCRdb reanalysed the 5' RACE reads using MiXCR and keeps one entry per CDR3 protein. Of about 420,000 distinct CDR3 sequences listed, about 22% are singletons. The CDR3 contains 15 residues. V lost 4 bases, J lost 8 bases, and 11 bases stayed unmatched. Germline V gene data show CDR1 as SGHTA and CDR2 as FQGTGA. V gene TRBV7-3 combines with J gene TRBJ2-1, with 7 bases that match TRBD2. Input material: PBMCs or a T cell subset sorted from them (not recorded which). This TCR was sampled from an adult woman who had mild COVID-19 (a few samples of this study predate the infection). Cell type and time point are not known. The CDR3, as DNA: TGTGCCAGCAGCTATCCAGGGAGGGAAGGCGATGAGCAGTTCTTC. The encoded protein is CASSYPGREGDEQFF.